These 2 T cell receptor beta chains share one sample of origin, sequenced in a study of CD8+CD57+ T cells in acquired aplastic anemia. Investigators profiled TCR beta VDJ and CDR3 from genomic DNA template. TCRdb reprocessed the reads with MiXCR, giving one entry per CDR3 protein. The sample gives about 190,000 distinct CDR3 sequences, around half of which show up once; more than 15% is in the top ten. The material sequenced was sorted CD4+, CD8+, or CD8+CD57+ T cells (not recorded which) from PBMCs. The source is a human donor in good health, serving as a control.

This clonotype was seen at least ten times. This is likely a read error, given that the CDR3 carries no conserved phenylalanine or tryptophan at its end. The chain combines TRBV7-9 with TRBJ1-6; D remains unclear. Per the germline V gene, CDR1 is SEHNR and CDR2 is FQNEAQ (reference sequence). There are 12 residues in the CDR3. Deletions cut 5 bases from V and 7 bases from J, with 6 bases between. The CDR3 DNA is TGTGCCAGCAGCGTAGGGAATTCACCCCTCCACCTT. Encoded protein: CASSVGNSPLHL.

The chain links TRBV2 to TRBJ1-6; no firm D call. The ends were cut back, 0 bases at V and 12 bases at J, with 12 bases in the middle. Looked up from germline, CDR1 is SNHLY and CDR2 is FYNNEI. The CDR3 consists of 14 residues. The CDR3 reads CASSEARTVGPLHF. CDR3 nucleotide sequence: TGTGCCAGCAGTGAAGCTAGAACCGTCGGACCCCTCCACTTT. The variable domain in full, completed from reference TRBV2 and TRBJ1-6, reads EPEVTQTPSHQVTQMGQEVILRCVPISNHLYFYWYRQILGQKVEFLVSFYNNEISEKSEIFDDQFSVERPDGSNFTLKIRSTKLEDSAMYFCASSEARTVGPLHFGNGTRLTVT.